The 29 T cell receptor beta chains in this list originate from one sample, sequenced in a study of T cells in localized non-small cell lung cancer. Repertoires were generated with immunoSEQ multiplex PCR, while TCRdb's copy carries only in-frame clones and drops some. Of tens of thousands of clones in the sample, under 90% were seen once. The source was peripheral blood mononuclear cells, collected before any cancer treatment. Receptor source: a male donor aged 60 or older with stage II lung adenocarcinoma.

The J gene is TRBJ2-7, the V gene TRBV6-1; D is undetermined. The CDR3 has 11 residues. Germline values: CDR1 MNHNS, CDR2 SASEGT. The V and J ends lost 3 bases and 9 bases respectively, with 9 bases between them. CDR3: CASSDSLRQYF. Written as DNA, the CDR3 is TGTGCCAGCAGTGACTCTCTCAGGCAGTACTTC.

J is TRBJ1-1 and V is TRBV27; D gene ambiguous. From germline, CDR1 is MNHEY and CDR2 SMNVEV (reference sequence). CDR3 length: 14 amino acids. Deletions cut 5 bases from V and 1 base from J, with 11 bases between. CDR3 residues: CASSPRHQNTEAFF. In DNA, the CDR3 is TGTGCCAGCAGTCCAAGACACCAGAACACTGAAGCTTTCTTT.

This chain uses TRBV6-1 with TRBJ2-1; no reliable D call. V was cut by 5 bases and J by 2 bases, with 13 bases left in between. CDR1 is MNHNS and CDR2 is SASEGT in the germline V gene. CDR3 length: 15 amino acids. DNA of the CDR3: TGTGCCAGCAGTCTACCCTCAAACCCCTACAATGAGCAGTTCTTC. Encoded protein: CASSLPSNPYNEQFF.

The chain uses TRBV21-1 and TRBJ2-7; no DNA check was done on the table's D call, TRBD2. TRBV21-1 is recorded as a pseudogene. CDR3 length: 11 amino acids. As DNA, the CDR3 is TGTGCCAGGGGACTCTCCTACGAGCAGTACTTC. Amino acids: CARGLSYEQYF.

This clone was observed a handful of times. The chain combines TRBV18 with TRBJ1-5; 8 bases are shared with TRBD1. CDR1 KGHSH and CDR2 LQKENI come from the germline V gene. The CDR3 runs to 16 residues. The trim removed 1 base at V and 7 bases at J, leaving 9 bases unmatched. This CDR3 is CASSPRTGYDGQPQHF. The CDR3 DNA follows: TGTGCCAGCTCACCACGGACAGGGTATGACGGCCAGCCCCAGCATTTT.

The chain links TRBV18 to TRBJ2-2, with no clear D. The CDR3 runs 14 residues. The ends were cut back, 2 bases at V and 4 bases at J, with 8 bases in the middle. Germline V gene lookup returns CDR1 KGHSH and CDR2 LQKENI. CDR3 protein: CASSPGSSTGELFF. In DNA, the CDR3 is TGTGCCAGCTCACCAGGTAGTTCCACCGGGGAGCTGTTTTTT.

As to this clone: Additional DNA sequences in this sample encode the identical CDR3. J is TRBJ1-1 and V is TRBV7-9; tentative D call: TRBD1 (6 bases). V lost 5 bases and J 5 bases, leaving 12 bases between the germline ends. The CDR3 extends over 13 amino acids. In germline, CDR1 is SEHNR, CDR2 FQNEAQ (reference sequence). CDR3 in amino acids: CASSPQGRTEAFF. For the CDR3, the DNA is TGTGCCAGCAGCCCACAGGGAAGAACTGAAGCTTTCTTT. The full variable domain, rest sourced from reference TRBV7-9 and TRBJ1-1, is DTGVSQNPRHKITKRGQNVTFRCDPISEHNRLYWYRQTLGQGPEFLTYFQNEAQLEKSRLLSDRFSAERPKGSFSTLEIQRTEQGDSAMYLCASSPQGRTEAFFGQGTRLTVV.

This clone has more than one count but fewer than ten. For the CDR3, the DNA is TGTGCCAGCTCACCACTCATGGGGTCTGGCGGGGAGCTGTTTTTT. It is translated as CASSPLMGSGGELFF. V is TRBV18 and J is TRBJ2-2; no clear D. V was trimmed by 1 base and J by 7 bases, leaving 13 bases between them. Germline-derived CDR1 and CDR2 are KGHSH and LQKENI. The CDR3 contains 15 residues.

The CDR3 loop reads CASGVAGAGNEQFF. The CDR3 bases are TGTGCCAGCGGCGTAGCGGGAGCGGGTAATGAGCAGTTCTTC. The V and J genes are TRBV5-4 and TRBJ2-1, with 9 bases aligning to TRBD2. Germline trimming cut 7 bases from V and 7 bases from J; bases unmatched to any gene: 9. This CDR3 is 14 amino acids long. Per germline, CDR1 SGHNT and CDR2 YYREEE (reference sequence).

This clone was seen a few times. The CDR3 DNA reads as TGTGCCATCAGAGAAAGCCGGGCCCATGATACGCAGTATTTT. This encodes CAIRESRAHDTQYF. This sequence joins TRBV10-3 and TRBJ2-3, with D unresolved. This CDR3 has 14 amino acids. The V end was cut by 6 bases, the J end by 6 bases, with 16 bases between. Germline loops: CDR1 ENHRY, CDR2 SYGVKD.

This clone has a handful of counts. The J gene is TRBJ2-1, the V gene TRBV9; 10 bases align to TRBD2. Germline CDR1 and CDR2: SGDLS and YYNGEE. The junction had 15 bases not matched to a gene; V was cut back by 1 base and J by 8 bases. The CDR3 is made up of 18 amino acids. The CDR3 nucleotides read TGTGCCAGCAGCGTAAGGGCTAGCGGGAGAAACATGGGGGATGAGCAGTTCTTC. Its protein product is CASSVRASGRNMGDEQFF.

The J gene is TRBJ2-1, the V gene TRBV19; D not resolved. In germline, CDR1 is LNHDA, CDR2 SQIVND (reference sequence). Trimming left V 6 bases short and J 0 bases short, with 12 bases between. The CDR3 runs 15 residues. The CDR3, as DNA: TGTGCCAGTAGCCTCCGTCCGAGCTCCTACAATGAGCAGTTCTTC. Amino acid sequence: CASSLRPSSYNEQFF.

This clone was counted a single time. The V call is TRBV5-4, the J call TRBJ1-2, with D perhaps TRBD1 (5 bases). This CDR3 is built from 15 residues. Germline lookup yields CDR1 SGHNT and CDR2 YYREEE (reference sequence). Deletions cut 5 bases from V and 2 bases from J, with 16 bases between. CDR3 region: CASRPEGKRNYGYTF. The CDR3 DNA is TGTGCCAGCAGACCCGAGGGGAAGCGGAACTATGGCTACACCTTC.

The rearrangement joins TRBV6-6 to TRBJ1-1; 8 nucleotides align to TRBD1. J gave up 5 bases and V 4 bases, and 6 bases lay outside the gene matches. CDR3 length equals 14 residues. The germline CDR1 and CDR2 sequences are MNHNY and SVGAGI (reference sequence). This chain's CDR3 is CASSSRTGMTEAFF. CDR3 in DNA: TGTGCCAGCAGTTCCCGGACAGGGATGACTGAAGCTTTCTTT.

This clone was counted a single time. The rearrangement joins TRBV5-1 to TRBJ2-1; 7 bases are a match to TRBD1. The ends lost 4 bases at V and 4 bases at J; junction bases unmatched: 8. Germline V gene sequence: CDR1 SGHRS, CDR2 YFSETQ. The length of the CDR3 is 15 residues. In DNA, the CDR3 is TGCGCCAGCAGCCACGGGACAGACGTATACAATGAGCAGTTCTTC. Its translation is CASSHGTDVYNEQFF.

This chain uses TRBV7-9 with TRBJ2-1; a possible D gene is TRBD2 (5 bases). This CDR3 region has 13 residues. Germline V CDR1 and CDR2: SEHNR, FQNEAQ (reference sequence). V was pared by 5 bases and J by 3 bases, with 8 bases between. The CDR3 DNA reads TGTGCCAGCAGCCCCCGGGACTACAATGAGCAGTTCTTC. Amino acid sequence: CASSPRDYNEQFF.

The chain carries TRBV30 and TRBJ2-5; TRBD2 might be the D (7 bases). Looked up from germline, CDR1 is GTSNPN and CDR2 is SVGIG (reference sequence). The CDR3 consists of 15 residues. Trimming removed 4 bases at V and 4 bases at J, with 19 bases between. The CDR3 DNA follows: TGTGCCTGGACCAAAATGGGGGGGGCGCGAGAGACCCAGTACTTC. Translation: CAWTKMGGARETQYF.

The rearrangement uses TRBV5-1 and TRBJ1-2; 8 bases are shared with TRBD1. Germline trimming cut 4 bases from V and 8 bases from J; bases unmatched to any gene: 13. This CDR3 spans 15 amino acids. Germline CDR1 and CDR2: SGHRS and YFSETQ. The CDR3 DNA is TGCGCCAGCAGCGTCAATACTCAGGGGGCGCGGGGCTACACCTTC. Protein sequence: CASSVNTQGARGYTF. The variable domain in full, with the rest retrieved from reference TRBV5-1 and TRBJ1-2, is KAGVTQTPRYLIKTRGQQVTLSCSPISGHRSVSWYQQTPGQGLQFLFEYFSETQRNKGNFPGRFSGRQFSNSRSEMNVSTLELGDSALYLCASSVNTQGARGYTFGSGTRLTVV.

The chain recombines TRBV6-1 with TRBJ2-5; D is undetermined. The germline V gene encodes CDR1 MNHNS and CDR2 SASEGT. The CDR3 sequence is 13 residues long. V lost 3 bases and J lost 5, with 10 bases in between. The chain's CDR3 is CASSDAIGETQYF. DNA of the CDR3: TGTGCCAGCAGTGATGCTATTGGGGAGACCCAGTACTTC.

V usage is TRBV4-2 and J usage is TRBJ2-5; no clear D gene. Deletions cut 0 bases from V and 5 bases from J, with 10 bases between. The germline gives CDR1 LGHNA, CDR2 YNFKEQ. CDR3 length: 14 residues. CDR3: CASSQDSMRETQYF. In DNA, the CDR3 is TGTGCCAGCAGCCAAGATTCCATGAGGGAGACCCAGTACTTC.

This clone was detected only once. This sequence joins TRBV11-3 and TRBJ1-3; a weak D match, TRBD1 (5 bases). Germline V gene data show CDR1 as SGHNT and CDR2 as YENEEA. V lost 4 bases and J lost 4, with 8 bases in between. The CDR3 totals 13 residues. CDR3 coding DNA: TGTGCCAGCAGCTCTAACAGGGGAAACACCATATATTTT. Translation: CASSSNRGNTIYF.

V gene TRBV10-3 combines with J gene TRBJ1-2; possible D gene TRBD1, 6 bases. Per the germline V gene, CDR1 is ENHRY and CDR2 is SYGVKD. CDR3 length: 13 residues. The V end was cut by 7 bases, the J end by 5 bases, with 14 bases between. The CDR3 region is CAIKPGVIYGYTF. The CDR3 nucleotides read TGTGCCATCAAGCCAGGGGTGATATATGGCTACACCTTC.

This clone was detected a few times. V gene TRBV5-1 combines with J gene TRBJ1-4; unclear D gene. CDR1 and CDR2 from the germline V gene are SGHRS and YFSETQ. This CDR3 has 14 amino acids. With 6 bases removed from V and 0 bases from J, the gap between germline ends came to 9 bases. The CDR3 DNA reads as TGCGCCAGCAAAAAGGATACAACTAATGAAAAACTGTTTTTT. Translation: CASKKDTTNEKLFF.

CDR3 coding DNA: TGTGCCTACCTGACAGCCTACGAGCAGTACTTC. Protein product: CAYLTAYEQYF. The rearrangement links TRBV30 to TRBJ2-7, with D maybe TRBD1 (5 bases). This CDR3 region has 11 residues. V was clipped by 7 bases and J by 2 bases, with 9 bases between them. Germline CDR1 reads GTSNPN; CDR2 reads SVGIG (reference sequence).

The V call is TRBV6-5, the J call TRBJ1-2; TRBD1 matches at 7 bases. The germline CDR1 and CDR2 sequences are MNHEY and SVGAGI. CDR3 length: 13 residues. The V and J ends lost 6 bases and 7 bases, in that order; junction bases with no gene match: 8. CDR3 nucleotide sequence: TGTGCCAGCAGAGAACAGGGGAAGGGTGGCTACACCTTC. The encoded protein is CASREQGKGGYTF.

The chain is built from TRBV12-5 and TRBJ2-6, with a tentative D call TRBD1 (5 bases). The CDR3 totals 18 residues. CDR1 is LGHNT, CDR2 FRNRAP, per germline. Trimming left V 5 bases short and J 5 bases short, with 22 bases between. This CDR3 is CASGNPCAGQSRANVLTF. The CDR3 DNA is TGTGCTAGTGGTAATCCGTGTGCAGGACAAAGTCGGGCCAACGTCCTGACTTTC.

The J gene is TRBJ2-7, the V gene TRBV5-4, with D possibly called TRBD1 or TRBD2 (6 bases each). Per the germline V gene, CDR1 is SGHNT and CDR2 is YYREEE (reference sequence). V was cut by 3 bases and J by 6 bases, with 16 bases left in between. The CDR3 loop spans 14 amino acids. Here the CDR3 DNA reads TGTGCCAGCAGCTCCCCCGGGGGCTCAGTCGAGCAGTACTTC. Amino acid sequence: CASSSPGGSVEQYF.

This clone was observed a single time. This sequence joins TRBV5-5 and TRBJ1-1, with D possibly being TRBD1 (5 bases). The CDR3 sequence is 13 residues long. Germline CDR1 is SGHKS and CDR2 is YYEKEE (reference sequence). V dropped 5 bases and J dropped 4 bases, with 12 bases sitting between them. Here the CDR3 reads CASSSQGATEAFF. The CDR3 nucleotides are TGTGCCAGCAGTTCCCAGGGAGCCACTGAAGCTTTCTTT. The whole variable domain, filled in from reference TRBV5-5 and TRBJ1-1, reads DAGVTQSPTHLIKTRGQQVTLRCSPISGHKSVSWYQQVLGQGPQFIFQYYEKEERGRGNFPDRFSARQFPNYSSELNVNALLLGDSALYLCASSSQGATEAFFGQGTRLTVV.

The chain joins TRBV27 to TRBJ2-7; D unclear. The ends were cut back, 2 bases at V and 2 bases at J, with 7 bases in the middle. The CDR3 is 13 residues long. The germline gives CDR1 MNHEY, CDR2 SMNVEV (reference sequence). The CDR3 loop reads CASSLRRAYEQYF. CDR3 in DNA: TGTGCCAGCAGTTTACGTCGGGCCTACGAGCAGTACTTC.